The source of this T cell receptor (beta chain) is a study of regulatory T cells in long-lasting Graves disease. The study's findings and limits: Because few samples were included, accuracy may have been lower.

CDR3 regions were amplified by Arm-PCR using iRepertoire HTBI primers to build TCR beta libraries. TCRdb ran MiXCR on the multiplex PCR reads and lists one entry per CDR3 protein. The top ten clones hold roughly 21% of a sample with under 450,000 distinct CDR3 sequences, around 15% of them seen once. Germline loops: CDR1 ENHRY, CDR2 SYGVKD. V lost 11 bases, J lost 0 bases, and 6 bases stayed unmatched. The CDR3 is made up of 14 amino acids. Turning to this clonotype: Its matching antigen is unknown.

Time point meaning: newly diagnosed GD, antithyroid drugs for less than 3 months. The TCR library used RNA extracted from PBMCs. These same records also appear under a second study, on T cells in Graves' hyperthyroidism and ophthalmopathy.

The origin of this receptor is a woman between 18 and 29 years old with Graves disease. The chain carries TRBV10-3 and TRBJ2-4; 8 nucleotides agree with TRBD2. The sample was peripheral blood mononuclear cells (PBMCs), taken at new diagnosis, from a patient treated with antithyroid drugs. The CDR3 region has the DNA TGTGCCTCAACTAGCGGCCTAGCCAAAAACATTCAGTACTTC. As protein: CASTSGLAKNIQYF.